Below, 20 T cell receptor beta chains from the same sample are listed, as sequenced in a study of blood T cell repertoires in COVID-19. Produced via immunoSEQ multiplex PCR; TCRdb's table is partial and in-frame only. This table has about 78,000 clones, roughly 86% appearing once. The source material was peripheral blood. These receptor sequences come from a man aged 50 to 60 with active or convalescent COVID-19.

The count of this clone is one. J is TRBJ2-2 and V is TRBV6-5; D is perhaps TRBD2 (5 bases). From germline, CDR1 is MNHEY and CDR2 SVGAGI. Trimming cost V 0 bases and J 6 bases, with 11 bases left between them. The CDR3 is 15 amino acids. The CDR3 reads CASSYSAGIPGELFF. DNA of the CDR3: TGTGCCAGCAGTTACTCGGCCGGGATCCCCGGGGAGCTGTTTTTT.

The chain carries TRBV7-9 and TRBJ1-5; 7 bases fit TRBD1. CDR3 length: 14 residues. The V gene's germline CDR1 is SEHNR and CDR2 FQNEAQ (reference sequence). V lost 5 bases and J lost 2; bases outside the gene matches: 3. The CDR3: CASSLQGRNQPQHF. The CDR3 bases are TGTGCCAGCAGCCTACAGGGGCGCAATCAGCCCCAGCATTTT.

This chain uses TRBV11-2 with TRBJ1-4; 9 nucleotides align to TRBD1. Germline assignment: CDR1 SGHAT and CDR2 FQNNGV. This CDR3 contains 16 residues. J gave up 4 bases and V 3 bases, and 6 bases lay outside the gene matches. Here the CDR3 reads CASSFTGGSGNEKLFF. The DNA of the CDR3 is TGTGCCAGCAGCTTTACAGGGGGCTCGGGTAATGAAAAACTGTTTTTT. The entire variable domain, with the rest obtained from reference TRBV11-2 and TRBJ1-4, is as follows: EAGVAQSPRYKIIEKRQSVAFWCNPISGHATLYWYQQILGQGPKLLIQFQNNGVVDDSQLPKDRFSAERLKGVDSTLKIQPAKLEDSAVYLCASSFTGGSGNEKLFFGSGTQLSVL.

In DNA form, the CDR3 reads TGTGCCAGCAGCTGGGGTCGGGAAAACACTGAAGCTTTCTTT. Its protein product is CASSWGRENTEAFF. This sequence joins TRBV5-5 and TRBJ1-1; D is ambiguous. There are 14 residues in the CDR3. The V and J ends lost 3 bases and 2 bases respectively, with 11 bases between them. Germline assignment: CDR1 SGHKS and CDR2 YYEKEE (reference sequence).

The chain recombines TRBV7-2 with TRBJ1-2; D is perhaps TRBD1 (5 bases). Germline V lookup: CDR1 SGHTA, CDR2 FQGNSA. The V end was cut by 3 bases, the J end by 6 bases, with 11 bases between. CDR3 length: 13 residues. CDR3 DNA sequence: TGTGCCAGCAGCTTCGGGGGTTCAGATGGCTACACCTTC. Translation: CASSFGGSDGYTF.

This sequence joins TRBV5-5 and TRBJ2-5; TRBD1 might be the D (5 bases). The length of the CDR3 is 15 residues. Germline CDR1 and CDR2: SGHKS and YYEKEE (reference sequence). The V end lost 0 bases, the J end lost 4 bases, and 13 bases lay between the germline ends. The CDR3 is CASSLGWAGIETQYF. CDR3 nucleotide sequence: TGTGCCAGCAGCTTGGGATGGGCAGGGATAGAGACCCAGTACTTC.

V gene TRBV28 combines with J gene TRBJ2-7; the match to TRBD2 covers 12 bases. Germline values: CDR1 MDHEN, CDR2 SYDVKM. The CDR3 sequence is 16 residues long. CDR3 sequence reads: CASSTGLAGRSYKQYV. CDR3 bases: TGTGCCAGCAGTACCGGACTAGCGGGGCGGTCCTACAAGCAGTACGTC.

The V call is TRBV27, the J call TRBJ1-1; D perhaps matches TRBD1 (5 bases). The V gene's germline CDR1 is MNHEY and CDR2 SMNVEV (reference sequence). The CDR3 extends over 15 amino acids. Trimming shortened V by 6 bases and J by 0 bases, and 14 bases separated the two germline ends. CDR3: CASSSKGRVNTEAFF. The CDR3 bases are TGTGCCAGCAGCTCCAAGGGGAGGGTGAACACTGAAGCTTTCTTT.

This clone has only one observation. V usage is TRBV5-1 and J usage is TRBJ2-2; D perhaps matches TRBD1 (5 bases). The CDR3 is 17 amino acids. V dropped 0 bases and J dropped 7 bases, with 19 bases sitting between them. CDR1 SGHRS and CDR2 YFSETQ come from the germline V gene. CDR3 sequence: CASSLEVPGFSGGELFF. The CDR3 coding sequence is TGCGCCAGCAGCTTGGAAGTTCCAGGGTTTTCGGGCGGGGAGCTGTTTTTT.

The chain couples TRBV5-4 to TRBJ1-2, with D possibly matching TRBD1 (5 bases). CDR1 is SGHNT and CDR2 is YYREEE in the germline V gene (reference sequence). V dropped 3 bases and J dropped 8 bases, with 14 bases sitting between them. The CDR3 extends over 13 amino acids. The CDR3 sequence: CASSSQGGGGYTF. Here the CDR3 DNA reads TGTGCCAGCAGCTCCCAGGGAGGAGGCGGCTACACCTTC. Using reference TRBV5-4 and TRBJ1-2 for the parts outside the CDR3, the full variable domain is ETGVTQSPTHLIKTRGQQVTLRCSSQSGHNTVSWYQQALGQGPQFIFQYYREEENGRGNFPPRFSGLQFPNYSSELNVNALELDDSALYLCASSSQGGGGYTFGSGTRLTVV.

This clone was seen only once. The chain joins TRBV28 to TRBJ2-3, with 8 positions matching TRBD2. CDR1 is MDHEN, CDR2 SYDVKM, per germline. This CDR3 has 16 residues. Losses at the gene ends were 7 bases for V and 2 bases for J; bases not matched to a gene: 11. The CDR3 DNA follows: TGTGCCAGCACGAAAGGCGGGGGGCTCTTCACAGATACGCAGTATTTT. Protein sequence: CASTKGGGLFTDTQYF.

In nucleotides, the CDR3 is TGTGCCAGCAGTTTAGGTCAGGACTCTGGAAACACCATATATTTT. Its protein product is CASSLGQDSGNTIYF. The chain uses TRBV28 and TRBJ1-3; D is uncertain. The CDR3 length is 15 residues. Germline loops: CDR1 MDHEN, CDR2 SYDVKM. Trimming shortened V by 2 bases and J by 0 bases, and 8 bases separated the two germline ends.

The rearrangement uses TRBV4-2 and TRBJ1-2; 10 positions agree with TRBD1. Germline loops: CDR1 LGHNA, CDR2 YNFKEQ. CDR3 length equals 15 residues. V lost 0 bases to trimming and J lost 4 bases; unmatched junction nucleotides: 2. CDR3 bases: TGTGCCAGCAGCCAAGATGGGACAGGGGTCTATGGCTACACCTTC. Amino acids: CASSQDGTGVYGYTF.

This chain links TRBV10-2 with TRBJ2-5, with 7 bases identical to TRBD2. The V gene's germline CDR1 is WSHSY and CDR2 SAAADI. The CDR3 runs to 13 residues. J lost 4 bases, V lost 3 bases, and 2 bases had no gene match. CDR3 nucleotide sequence: TGCGCCAGCAGTGATCCGGGGGGAGAGACCCAGTACTTC. Encoded protein: CASSDPGGETQYF.

This chain uses TRBV19 with TRBJ1-6; 7 bases are shared with TRBD1. The trim removed 8 bases at V and 3 bases at J, leaving 4 bases unmatched. This CDR3 has 14 amino acids. Germline CDR1 and CDR2: LNHDA and SQIVND (reference sequence). In DNA, the CDR3 is TGTGCCAGTGGGCGGGACAGCTATAATTCACCCCTCCACTTT. Encoded protein: CASGRDSYNSPLHF.

The J gene is TRBJ2-5, the V gene TRBV30; possible D gene TRBD1, 5 bases. With 7 bases removed from V and 5 bases from J, the gap between germline ends came to 11 bases. The CDR3 extends over 11 amino acids. The germline gives CDR1 GTSNPN, CDR2 SVGIG (reference sequence). This CDR3 is CASRVAETQYF. CDR3 nucleotides: TGTGCCTCCAGGGTGGCGGAGACCCAGTACTTC.

V gene TRBV11-2 combines with J gene TRBJ2-5; 8 bases match TRBD2. Unmatched junction bases numbered 3, after V lost 1 base and J lost 2 bases. The CDR3 covers 15 residues. The germline CDR1 and CDR2 sequences are SGHAT and FQNNGV. CDR3: CASSLAGGLQETQYF. The CDR3 region has the DNA TGTGCCAGCAGCTTAGCGGGGGGGCTACAAGAGACCCAGTACTTC.

The chain recombines TRBV5-4 with TRBJ2-6; D gene uncertain. From germline, CDR1 is SGHNT and CDR2 YYREEE (reference sequence). The CDR3 length is 15 residues. Trimming removed 3 bases at V and 0 bases at J, with 7 bases between. The CDR3 loop reads CASSWSSSGANVLTF. The CDR3 nucleotides are TGTGCCAGCAGCTGGAGTAGCTCTGGGGCCAACGTCCTGACTTTC.

The rearrangement uses TRBV7-6 and TRBJ2-1; D is undetermined. Trimming took off 5 bases at V and 0 bases at J, with 14 bases between the two ends. This CDR3 has 16 amino acids. CDR1 and CDR2 from the germline V gene are SGHVS and FNYEAQ. CDR3 protein: CASSPTGSGSYNEQFF. The DNA for the CDR3 is TGTGCCAGCAGCCCCACCGGTAGTGGCTCCTACAATGAGCAGTTCTTC. The variable domain in full, completed from reference TRBV7-6 and TRBJ2-1, reads GAGVSQSPRYKVTKRGQDVALRCDPISGHVSLYWYRQALGQGPEFLTYFNYEAQQDKSGLPNDRFSAERPEGSISTLTIQRTEQRDSAMYRCASSPTGSGSYNEQFFGPGTRLTVL.

This sequence joins TRBV11-2 and TRBJ2-7; TRBD1 agrees at 7 bases. CDR3 length equals 13 residues. Germline V CDR1 and CDR2: SGHAT, FQNNGV. J gave up 4 bases and V 0 bases, and 0 bases lay outside the gene matches. The CDR3 here is CASSLEQGYEQYV. In DNA, the CDR3 is TGTGCCAGCAGCTTAGAACAGGGGTACGAGCAGTACGTC.